This T cell receptor beta chain was found in a study of blood T cell repertoires in COVID-19. About the study: Samples taken during acute and convalescent COVID-19 were collected in the United States, Italy and Spain. T cells, B-cell-depleted T cells, or PBMCs provided the cDNA or gDNA that served as material.

Germline CDR1 reads MGHRA; CDR2 reads YSYEKL. V lost 1 base to trimming and J lost 10 bases; unmatched junction nucleotides: 11. This CDR3 is 16 amino acids long. Enrollment of patients from Seattle took place during active infection, with longitudinal follow-up. In the study's own analysis: Amplification from reference gene primers served as the basis for estimated nucleated cell counts. Assay used: immunoSEQ multiplex PCR; TCRdb lists only in-frame clones, some missing. The DNA gave D and trimming, while V, J and clone size come from that table. The table has almost 95,000 clones, 70% to 90% seen once.

The chain joins TRBV4-1 to TRBJ2-1; TRBD2 agrees at 9 bases. This sequence originates from a woman aged 55-70 years with COVID-19, enrolled during active disease. Source material: peripheral blood. CDR3 region: CASSQGGSGGLLEQFF. The CDR3 DNA reads as TGCGCCAGCAGCCAAGGGGGTAGCGGGGGTTTGTTGGAGCAGTTCTTC.